Following are 15 T cell receptor beta chains from one sample sequenced in a study of patients and donors after allogeneic stem cell transplantation. TCRdb processed the RT-PCR reads anew with MiXCR; each CDR3 protein has one entry. This sample has about 200,000 distinct CDR3 sequences, with around two fifths found just once. The sequenced sample was blood, either unsorted or a sorted T cell fraction (not recorded which). Every receptor here comes from a human donor who was either an allogeneic HSCT recipient or a stem cell or donor lymphocyte infusion donor (not recorded which). It is not recorded whose cells these are; they may come from a transplant donor.

This clonotype turned up a few times. The rearrangement joins TRBV6-5 to TRBJ1-5; maybe TRBD1 (5 bases). Germline lookup yields CDR1 MNHEY and CDR2 SVGAGI. This CDR3 is 14 amino acids long. The ends were cut back, 4 bases at V and 0 bases at J, with 7 bases in the middle. The CDR3 coding sequence is TGTGCCAGCAGTTTGACAGATAGCAATCAGCCCCAGCATTTT. The encoded protein is CASSLTDSNQPQHF.

The chain couples TRBV9 to TRBJ2-1; 14 nucleotides align to TRBD2. This CDR3 is 17 amino acids long. With V trimmed by 7 bases and J by 3 bases, 9 bases remained unmatched. Germline loops: CDR1 SGDLS, CDR2 YYNGEE. The CDR3 region has the DNA TGTGCCAGCTCCGGGACTAGCGGGGGCTCTCACTACAATGAGCAGTTCTTC. Its protein product is CASSGTSGGSHYNEQFF.

CDR3 nucleotides: TGTGCCTGGAGTGTACAGGGAAAACTGTTTTTT. The encoded protein is CAWSVQGKLFF. This chain connects TRBV30 to TRBJ1-4, with D maybe TRBD1 (6 bases). This CDR3 comprises 11 residues. CDR1 GTSNPN and CDR2 SVGIG come from the germline V gene (reference sequence). V was shortened by 0 bases and J by 10 bases, with 6 bases between the two germline ends. The whole variable domain, filled in from reference TRBV30 and TRBJ1-4, reads SQTIHQWPATLVQPVGSPLSLECTVEGTSNPNLYWYRQAAGRGLQLLFYSVGIGQISSEVPQNLSASRPQDRQFILSSKKLLLSDSGFYLCAWSVQGKLFFGSGTQLSVL.

The rearrangement joins TRBV28 to TRBJ1-1; unclear D gene. The CDR3 contains 13 residues. The germline gives CDR1 MDHEN, CDR2 SYDVKM. V was clipped by 2 bases and J by 11 bases, with 15 bases between them. CDR3 sequence: CASSLGGTSWAFF. The CDR3 coding sequence is TGTGCCAGCAGTTTAGGAGGTACCTCCTGGGCTTTCTTT.

This clonotype was seen many times. J is TRBJ1-5 and V is TRBV15; D gene uncertain. Trimming shortened V by 3 bases and J by 1 base, and 13 bases separated the two germline ends. CDR3 length equals 16 residues. Germline V gene sequence: CDR1 LNHNV, CDR2 YYDKDF (reference sequence). DNA of the CDR3: TGTGCCACCAGCAGTGCCGAAAAGAGGAGCAATCAGCCCCAGCATTTT. Its translation is CATSSAEKRSNQPQHF.

The chain links TRBV20-1 to TRBJ1-3; D not certain. Trimming cost V 3 bases and J 4 bases, with 7 bases left between them. Germline values: CDR1 DFQATT, CDR2 SNEGSKA (reference sequence). The CDR3 has 12 residues. This CDR3 reads CSARNRGNTIYF. The CDR3 DNA reads as TGCAGTGCTAGGAATAGGGGAAACACCATATATTTT.

The V gene is TRBV11-2, the J gene TRBJ2-1; 8 nucleotides align to TRBD2. Germline V gene data show CDR1 as SGHAT and CDR2 as FQNNGV. V lost 3 bases and J lost 10; bases outside the gene matches: 2. CDR3 length: 12 amino acids. The CDR3 sequence is CASSFRTSEQFF. As DNA, the CDR3 is TGTGCCAGCAGCTTCCGGACTAGCGAGCAGTTCTTC.

This clonotype was detected a few times. The chain employs TRBV24-1 and TRBJ2-2; D call uncertain. V was cut by 0 bases and J by 2 bases, with 6 bases left in between. The CDR3 has 15 residues. Per the germline V gene, CDR1 is KGHDR and CDR2 is SFDVKD. The CDR3 sequence: CATSDLGSNTGELFF. CDR3 sequence (DNA): TGTGCCACCAGTGATTTGGGCAGTAACACCGGGGAGCTGTTTTTT.

The CDR3 loop is CAISEYRETEAFF. In nucleotides, the CDR3 is TGTGCCATCAGTGAGTACAGGGAAACTGAAGCTTTCTTT. The V gene is TRBV10-3, the J gene TRBJ1-1, with D possibly being TRBD1 (6 bases). CDR1 is ENHRY, CDR2 SYGVKD, per germline. The CDR3 consists of 13 residues. Trimming pared 1 base from V and 5 bases from J, leaving 8 bases between.

The chain recombines TRBV12-3 or TRBV12-4 with TRBJ1-6, with TRBD1 matching 9 bases. The CDR3 is 16 residues long. V shed 2 bases, J shed 11 bases, and the junction held 10 bases outside the gene matches. The CDR3 nucleotides are TGTGCCAGCAGTTTACCCCCAGGGGACAGGGATCCACCCCTCCACTTT. It codes for CASSLPPGDRDPPLHF.

The chain combines TRBV6-4 with TRBJ1-2, with D possibly matching TRBD1 (6 bases). The CDR3 runs to 14 residues. Between the trimmed V and J ends, which lost 10 bases and 8 bases, there was a span of 23 bases. The germline V gene encodes CDR1 MRHNA and CDR2 SNTAGT. In DNA form, the CDR3 reads TGTGCCACCATCCCGCGGGGGGCAGCTGAAGGCTACACCTTC. Its translation is CATIPRGAAEGYTF.

The gene calls are TRBV30 and TRBJ2-7; D gene ambiguous. The germline gives CDR1 GTSNPN, CDR2 SVGIG (reference sequence). The V and J ends lost 1 base and 0 bases respectively, with 4 bases between them. The CDR3 is 12 residues long. CDR3 protein: CAWSDNSYEQYF. DNA for the CDR3: TGTGCCTGGAGTGACAACTCCTACGAGCAGTACTTC.

The chain carries TRBV3-1 and TRBJ2-4; 7 positions match TRBD2. V trimming: 2 bases; J trimming: 5 bases; junction bases outside the gene matches: 0. Germline CDR1 LGHDT, CDR2 YNNKEL (reference sequence). This CDR3 region has 13 residues. CDR3: CASSQSGENIQYF. DNA of the CDR3: TGTGCCAGCAGCCAAAGCGGGGAAAACATTCAGTACTTC.

The CDR3 nucleotides read TGTGCCATCCGACGGATTGAGGGGTATGGCTACACCTTC. Translating gives CAIRRIEGYGYTF. V usage is TRBV10-3 and J usage is TRBJ1-2, with D possibly TRBD1 on 5 matching bases. This CDR3 contains 13 residues. V dropped 8 bases and J dropped 5 bases, with 15 bases sitting between them. Germline V gene sequence: CDR1 ENHRY, CDR2 SYGVKD.

The rearrangement uses TRBV4-1 and TRBJ1-2, with TRBD1 matching over 7 bases. This CDR3 contains 17 residues. J lost 4 bases, V lost 1 base, and 12 bases had no gene match. The V gene's germline CDR1 is MGHRA and CDR2 YSYEKL. The CDR3 region is CASSQVTTGRGFYGYTF. CDR3 sequence (DNA): TGCGCCAGCAGCCAAGTGACGACTGGCAGGGGGTTCTATGGCTACACCTTC.